The 29 T cell receptor beta chains in this list originate from one sample, sequenced in a study of T cells in Graves' hyperthyroidism and ophthalmopathy (dated by TCRdb to the late 2010s). The method was multiplex PCR. Sequencing was carried out with an Illumina HiSeq 2000. The TCR beta CDR3 regions were amplified from RNA transcripts. The first round of RT-PCR for the TCR CDR3 was performed with the HTBI primer set and the Qiagen OneStep RT-PCR kit. TCRdb reprocessed the public reads (quality trimming at Q25 with fastp, clone calling with MiXCR) and kept in-frame beta chains. Every distinct CDR3 protein forms one entry, paired with its most common genes and DNA. For this sample there are about 360,000 distinct CDR3 sequences; 15% to 20% appear just once. The ten largest clones add up to about 3.5% of the sample. The source material was blood. The receptors here all came from a young woman with Graves' hyperthyroidism.

This clonotype occurred many times. This chain connects TRBV5-1 to TRBJ1-2; 8 positions match TRBD1. V shed 2 bases, J shed 4 bases, and the junction held 16 bases outside the gene matches. Germline V lookup: CDR1 SGHRS, CDR2 YFSETQ. This CDR3 spans 18 amino acids. CDR3 in amino acids: CASSFGTVTGEMRYGYTF. The DNA for the CDR3 is TGCGCCAGCAGCTTTGGGACGGTGACAGGGGAAATGCGCTATGGCTACACCTTC.

Ten or more counts support this clonotype. V gene TRBV3-1 combines with J gene TRBJ2-4; the match to TRBD2 covers 7 bases. CDR1 LGHDT and CDR2 YNNKEL come from the germline V gene (reference sequence). This CDR3 comprises 14 residues. With 1 base clipped from V and 5 bases from J, the junction kept 2 bases outside the gene matches. CDR3 DNA: TGTGCCAGCAGCCAAGCGGGGGGTGAAAACATTCAGTACTTC. This gives the protein CASSQAGGENIQYF.

In this sample, this clonotype turned up many times. The CDR3 region has the DNA TGTGCCATCAGTGCCGGGACAGGGCGTGAGACCCAGTACTTC. Encoded protein: CAISAGTGRETQYF. V is TRBV10-3 and J is TRBJ2-5; 9 bases align to TRBD1. Trimming at V came to 4 bases and at J to 5 bases, leaving 5 bases not matched to a gene. Germline lookup yields CDR1 ENHRY and CDR2 SYGVKD. The CDR3 runs 14 residues.

This clonotype was observed many times. V and J are TRBV28 and TRBJ2-5; perhaps TRBD2 as D (6 bases). The V gene's germline CDR1 is MDHEN and CDR2 SYDVKM. Trimming left V 5 bases short and J 5 bases short, with 18 bases between. The CDR3 is 15 amino acids. The CDR3 region is CASSPWDSRAETQYF. CDR3 nucleotide sequence: TGTGCCAGCAGTCCCTGGGACTCCCGGGCTGAGACCCAGTACTTC.

This clonotype showed up many times. A read error may produce the germline difference seen at one junction end. The chain has TRBV5-1 and TRBJ2-5; no firm D call. Germline-derived CDR1 and CDR2 are SGHRS and YFSETQ. The CDR3 totals 13 residues. This CDR3 is CASSLSVQETKYF. The CDR3 nucleotides read TGCGCCAGCAGCTTGTCTGTACAAGAGACCAAGTACTTC.

The V gene is TRBV11-2, the J gene TRBJ1-1; D uncertain. The germline V gene encodes CDR1 SGHAT and CDR2 FQNNGV. The CDR3 runs to 16 residues. V lost 2 bases and J 11 bases, leaving 24 bases between the germline ends. The CDR3 DNA is TGTGCCAGCAGCTTAACCCCGTTTAAGATCCCGTTAGGGGCTTTCTTT. Protein product: CASSLTPFKIPLGAFF.

This clonotype appeared many times. The J gene is TRBJ1-1, the V gene TRBV10-3; possibly TRBD1 for D (6 bases). The CDR3 sequence is 13 residues long. V was shortened by 5 bases and J by 8 bases, with 15 bases between the two germline ends. Germline V lookup: CDR1 ENHRY, CDR2 SYGVKD. The CDR3 loop reads CAISPDRNGEAFF. The CDR3, as DNA: TGTGCCATCAGTCCCGACAGGAACGGGGAAGCTTTCTTT.

This clonotype was seen repeatedly, ten times or more. The chain couples TRBV6-5 to TRBJ1-2; D uncertain. V lost 0 bases to trimming and J lost 4 bases, with 6 bases between them. CDR3 size: 13 residues. Germline CDR1 is MNHEY and CDR2 is SVGAGI. CDR3 sequence: CASSYSVSYGYTF. CDR3 DNA sequence: TGTGCCAGCAGTTACTCGGTTTCCTATGGCTACACCTTC.

This clonotype showed up many times. The chain employs TRBV6-5 and TRBJ2-7, with a tentative D call TRBD1 (6 bases). This CDR3 comprises 13 residues. V lost 5 bases to trimming and J lost 2 bases, with 10 bases between them. Looked up from germline, CDR1 is MNHEY and CDR2 is SVGAGI. CDR3 nucleotides: TGTGCCAGCAGTACCAACAGGGCCTACGAGCAGTACTTC. Its translation: CASSTNRAYEQYF.

At least ten counts were recorded for this clonotype. The chain employs TRBV18 and TRBJ1-1; D is uncertain. The germline CDR1 and CDR2 sequences are KGHSH and LQKENI. CDR3 size: 15 residues. The V gene lost 0 bases and the J gene lost 6 bases, with 14 bases spanning the gap. The DNA of the CDR3 is TGTGCCAGCTCACCACCGGTGCCCGGGGTGGCTGAAGCTTTCTTT. This encodes CASSPPVPGVAEAFF.

This clonotype appeared a few times. The chain is built from TRBV30 and TRBJ2-7; D is ambiguous. Germline assignment: CDR1 GTSNPN and CDR2 SVGIG (reference sequence). V was clipped by 3 bases and J by 3 bases, with 18 bases between them. The CDR3 contains 15 residues. The CDR3 nucleotides are TGTGCCTGGAGCCCCCTAGGGAACGGCGACTACGAGCAGTACTTC. This gives the protein CAWSPLGNGDYEQYF.

This clonotype was seen ten or more times. The chain carries TRBV5-4 and TRBJ2-5; D tentatively reads TRBD1 or TRBD2 (5 bases each). Germline assignment: CDR1 SGHNT and CDR2 YYREEE (reference sequence). The V and J ends lost 10 bases and 3 bases respectively, with 10 bases between them. This CDR3 has 11 amino acids. DNA of the CDR3: TGTGCCGGGGGAACCAAAGAGACCCAGTACTTC. Its translation: CAGGTKETQYF.

There are many counts of this clonotype. The chain has TRBV30 and TRBJ2-5; D is uncertain. The CDR3 covers 13 residues. V shed 5 bases and J shed 0 bases, with 10 bases lying between them. Germline CDR1 GTSNPN, CDR2 SVGIG (reference sequence). The CDR3 is CAWVAADQETQYF. The CDR3 nucleotides are TGTGCCTGGGTAGCAGCAGACCAAGAGACCCAGTACTTC. The entire variable domain, with the rest obtained from reference TRBV30 and TRBJ2-5, is as follows: SQTIHQWPATLVQPVGSPLSLECTVEGTSNPNLYWYRQAAGRGLQLLFYSVGIGQISSEVPQNLSASRPQDRQFILSSKKLLLSDSGFYLCAWVAADQETQYFGPGTRLLVL.

At least ten counts were recorded for this clonotype. V usage is TRBV30 and J usage is TRBJ1-2; D perhaps matches TRBD1 (5 bases). In germline, CDR1 is GTSNPN, CDR2 SVGIG (reference sequence). V was shortened by 3 bases and J by 4 bases, with 12 bases between the two germline ends. The CDR3 sequence is 13 residues long. The chain's CDR3 is CAWRGRGSYGYTF. The CDR3 nucleotides read TGTGCCTGGAGGGGACGGGGGTCCTATGGCTACACCTTC.

This clonotype was seen at least ten times. This sequence joins TRBV4-2 and TRBJ1-2; maybe TRBD1 (6 bases). CDR1 and CDR2 (germline): LGHNA, YNFKEQ. The CDR3 runs 18 residues. Trimming stripped 0 bases from V and 2 bases from J, with 19 bases between. This CDR3 reads CASSQDRGGGRENYGYTF. In DNA, the CDR3 is TGTGCCAGCAGCCAAGATCGCGGCGGGGGGCGTGAGAACTATGGCTACACCTTC.

This clonotype was observed many times. J is TRBJ2-7 and V is TRBV27, with TRBD1 matching over 9 bases. The ends lost 0 bases at V and 5 bases at J; junction bases unmatched: 2. The CDR3 has 14 amino acids. Germline values: CDR1 MNHEY, CDR2 SMNVEV (reference sequence). The CDR3 region has the DNA TGTGCCAGCAGTTTATCGCGACAGGGGGACGAGCAGTACTTC. It translates to CASSLSRQGDEQYF.

The V gene is TRBV6-1, the J gene TRBJ1-2; D gene unclear. Germline CDR1 MNHNS, CDR2 SASEGT. This CDR3 is built from 14 residues. Trimming stripped 1 base from V and 3 bases from J, with 9 bases between. DNA of the CDR3: TGTGCCAGCAGTGAAGGTAAACCGGACTATGGCTACACCTTC. Protein product: CASSEGKPDYGYTF.

This clonotype was recorded many times. The CDR3 nucleotides read TGTGCCAGCAGTGAAGAGAGATTTGACTATGGCTACACCTTC. Its translation is CASSEERFDYGYTF. The chain joins TRBV2 to TRBJ1-2; D remains ambiguous. CDR1 is SNHLY and CDR2 is FYNNEI in the germline V gene. V gave up 1 base and J gave up 3 bases, with 9 bases separating them. This CDR3 is 14 amino acids long.

In its sample, this clonotype was seen many times. The chain uses TRBV11-2 and TRBJ1-2, with TRBD1 as a possible D gene (6 bases). The CDR3 is 12 amino acids. The V gene's germline CDR1 is SGHAT and CDR2 FQNNGV. Trimming removed 6 bases from V and 7 bases from J, with 12 bases in between. The CDR3 loop is CASSLQGGGYTF. In DNA, the CDR3 is TGTGCCAGCAGTTTACAGGGAGGTGGCTACACCTTC.

This clonotype occurred a few times. The V and J genes are TRBV4-1 and TRBJ1-5, with 7 bases matching TRBD1. Trimming took 0 bases from V and 4 from J; bases not matched to a gene: 3. The CDR3 has 15 amino acids. Germline-derived CDR1 and CDR2 are MGHRA and YSYEKL. DNA of the CDR3: TGCGCCAGCAGCCAAGACGGGACAGTTAATCAGCCCCAGCATTTT. It codes for CASSQDGTVNQPQHF.

This clonotype has a count of ten or more. The chain carries TRBV12-3 or TRBV12-4 and TRBJ1-1; D possibly corresponds to TRBD1 (6 bases). Deletions cut 5 bases from V and 5 bases from J, with 21 bases between. The CDR3 has 16 residues. The CDR3 here is CASSPSKGTGATEAFF. The CDR3 bases are TGTGCCAGCAGTCCTAGTAAAGGTACGGGGGCGACTGAAGCTTTCTTT.

The genes are TRBV12-3 or TRBV12-4 and TRBJ1-5; 7 nucleotides align to TRBD1. With 6 bases clipped from V and 4 bases from J, the junction kept 6 bases outside the gene matches. The CDR3 consists of 14 residues. Here the CDR3 DNA reads TGTGCCAGCAGCCTTACAGGGGAAAATCAGCCCCAGCATTTT. Amino acids: CASSLTGENQPQHF.

This clonotype was picked up one time. The V and J genes are TRBV10-3 and TRBJ1-1; TRBD1 agrees at 7 bases. The CDR3 is 13 residues long. Losses at the gene ends were 9 bases for V and 4 bases for J; bases not matched to a gene: 8. Germline V gives CDR1 ENHRY, CDR2 SYGVKD. The CDR3 reads CAIQTGSGTEAFF. CDR3 nucleotides: TGTGCCATACAGACAGGGAGCGGCACTGAAGCTTTCTTT.

In this sample, this clonotype turned up many times. The junction differs from germline at one of its ends, possibly a read error. The rearrangement uses TRBV2 and TRBJ1-1; TRBD1 might be the D (6 bases). Germline CDR1 SNHLY, CDR2 FYNNEI. The CDR3 extends over 14 amino acids. The CDR3 protein is CASSARQVNTKAFF. Here the CDR3 DNA reads TGTGCCAGCAGTGCCAGACAGGTGAACACTAAAGCTTTCTTT.

In this sample, this clonotype turned up many times. The rearrangement joins TRBV5-1 to TRBJ2-3; 12 positions match TRBD2. The V and J ends lost 4 bases and 3 bases, in that order; junction bases with no gene match: 6. Germline V lookup: CDR1 SGHRS, CDR2 YFSETQ. The CDR3 is 16 amino acids. The CDR3 sequence is CASSTRLAGDTDTQYF. The CDR3 DNA reads TGCGCCAGCAGCACCAGACTAGCGGGGGATACAGATACGCAGTATTTT.

This clonotype has a count of ten or more. CDR3 sequence (DNA): TGCGCCAGCAGCTTCTCGGACGGCTCTAACTATGGCTACACCTTC. It yields the protein CASSFSDGSNYGYTF. The chain carries TRBV5-1 and TRBJ1-2; no definite D call. Trimming removed 2 bases from V and 0 bases from J, with 11 bases in between. CDR1 SGHRS and CDR2 YFSETQ come from the germline V gene. CDR3 length: 15 amino acids.

This clonotype was recorded at least ten times. This chain connects TRBV5-1 to TRBJ1-1, with 7 nucleotides matching TRBD1. V gave up 4 bases and J gave up 4 bases; unmatched junction bases: 7. From germline, CDR1 is SGHRS and CDR2 YFSETQ. The CDR3 is made up of 14 amino acids. The CDR3 nucleotides read TGCGCCAGCAGCCGACAGGGTGATAGCACTGAAGCTTTCTTT. It translates to CASSRQGDSTEAFF.

This clonotype was counted ten times or more. A much bigger clone sits one base away, suggesting this may be a read error. This chain links TRBV3-1 with TRBJ2-7, with unresolved D. Trimming pared 2 bases from V and 7 bases from J, leaving 6 bases between. Germline V lookup: CDR1 LGHDT, CDR2 YNNKEL (reference sequence). The CDR3 has 11 amino acids. As DNA, the CDR3 is TGTGCCAGCAGCCAAATGACGGAGCAGTACTTC. Encoded protein: CASSQMTEQYF.

This clonotype was seen repeatedly, ten times or more. In DNA form, the CDR3 reads TGTGCCAGCAGTATTTACAGGGGGCGCGTTGAGACCCAGTACTTC. This codes for CASSIYRGRVETQYF. V is TRBV6-1 and J is TRBJ2-5, with TRBD1 matching 9 bases. The germline V gene encodes CDR1 MNHNS and CDR2 SASEGT. The CDR3 is made up of 15 amino acids. J was trimmed by 5 bases and V by 5 bases; bases with no gene match: 9.